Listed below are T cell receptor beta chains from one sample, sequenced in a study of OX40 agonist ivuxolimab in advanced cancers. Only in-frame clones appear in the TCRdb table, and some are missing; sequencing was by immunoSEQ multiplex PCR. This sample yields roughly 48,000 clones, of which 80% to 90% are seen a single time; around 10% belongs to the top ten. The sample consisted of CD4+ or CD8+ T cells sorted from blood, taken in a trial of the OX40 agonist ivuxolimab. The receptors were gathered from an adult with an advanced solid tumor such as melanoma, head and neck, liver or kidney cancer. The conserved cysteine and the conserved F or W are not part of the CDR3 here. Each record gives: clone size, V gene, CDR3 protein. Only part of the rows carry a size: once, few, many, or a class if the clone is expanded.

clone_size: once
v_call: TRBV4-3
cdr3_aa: ASSQGSLAGELF

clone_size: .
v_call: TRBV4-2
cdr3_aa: ASSPISGPYGYT

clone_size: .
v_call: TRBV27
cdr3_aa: ASSLYGGGYEQY

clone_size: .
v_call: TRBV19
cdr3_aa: ASSIPRQYGYEQY

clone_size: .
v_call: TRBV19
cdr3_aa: ASSILVWDRGGTEAF

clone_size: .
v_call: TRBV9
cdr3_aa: ASSGTSGSYNEQF

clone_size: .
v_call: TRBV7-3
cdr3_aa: ASSSDRNTEAF

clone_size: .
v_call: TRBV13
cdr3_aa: ASSLGGTFARVNEQF

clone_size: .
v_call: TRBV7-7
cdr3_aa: ASSSVGELQETQY

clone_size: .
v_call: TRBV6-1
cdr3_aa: ASSELPRITDTQY

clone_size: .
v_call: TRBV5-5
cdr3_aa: ASSEEEPLMNTEAF

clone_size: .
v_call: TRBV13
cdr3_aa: ASSFGRVSYEQY

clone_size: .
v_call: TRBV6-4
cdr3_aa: ASSEVWDADTQY

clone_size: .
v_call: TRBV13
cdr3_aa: ASSTWDREAQTQY

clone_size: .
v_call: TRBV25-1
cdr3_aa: ASSGQLDVTGELF

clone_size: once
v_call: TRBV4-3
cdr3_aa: ASSQQEGDTQY

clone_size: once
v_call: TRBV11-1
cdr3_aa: ASSFRGKYGYT

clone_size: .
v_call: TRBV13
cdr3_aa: ASSPAGWDGYT

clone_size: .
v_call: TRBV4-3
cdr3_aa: ASSQGVERGALYEQY

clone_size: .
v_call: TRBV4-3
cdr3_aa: ASSQDKEISYEQY

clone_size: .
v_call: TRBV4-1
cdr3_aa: ASSQASITDTQY

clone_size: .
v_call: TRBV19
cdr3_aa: ASSDRTSGSRITGELF

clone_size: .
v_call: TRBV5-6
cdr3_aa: ASSSGHQETQY

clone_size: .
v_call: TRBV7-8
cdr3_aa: ASSPGTPGAGELF

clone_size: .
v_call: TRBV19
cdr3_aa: ASGMGQPQH

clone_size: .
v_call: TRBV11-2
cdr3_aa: ASSFGVGTYEQY

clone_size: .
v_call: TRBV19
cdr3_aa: ASGYGANTEAF

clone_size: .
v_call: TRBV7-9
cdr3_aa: ASSPTGGLSYEQY

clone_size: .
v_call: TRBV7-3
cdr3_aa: ASSLLGGGHEQF

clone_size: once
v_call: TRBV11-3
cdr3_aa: ASSLDFWTNNYEQY

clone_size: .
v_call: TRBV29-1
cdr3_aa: SVPGLAREGQY

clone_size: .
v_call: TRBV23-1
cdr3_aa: ASSPATANYGYT

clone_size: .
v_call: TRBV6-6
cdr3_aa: ASTSLDLVPNEKLF

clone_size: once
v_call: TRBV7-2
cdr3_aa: ASSWGLPDEQY

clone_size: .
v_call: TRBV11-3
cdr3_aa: ASSPRQGRPYEQY

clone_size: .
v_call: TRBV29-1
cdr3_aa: SVESQDYEGT

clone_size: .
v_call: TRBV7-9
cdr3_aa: ASSPAGNTIY

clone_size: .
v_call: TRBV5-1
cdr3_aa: ASSLEQPSYYGYT

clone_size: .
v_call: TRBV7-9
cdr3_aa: ASSAWTSDYEQY